These 10 T cell receptor beta chains originate from one sample sequenced in a study of blood T cell repertoires in COVID-19. Only in-frame clones appear in the TCRdb table, and some are missing; sequencing was by immunoSEQ multiplex PCR. The top ten clones hold under 2% of a sample with about 440,000 clones, roughly 85% of them seen once. Material: PBMCs or T cells enriched from blood (not recorded which). Receptors originate from a woman aged 18-35 years with acute COVID-19.

The chain combines TRBV24-1 with TRBJ2-1; 8 bases fit TRBD2. Germline V gene data show CDR1 as KGHDR and CDR2 as SFDVKD. V was pared by 3 bases and J by 6 bases, with 12 bases of the junction left unmatched. The CDR3 runs to 17 residues. The CDR3 sequence is CATSDPRTSGSINEQFF. CDR3 nucleotide sequence: TGTGCCACCAGTGATCCCCGAACTAGCGGATCGATCAATGAGCAGTTCTTC.

This chain joins TRBV4-2 and TRBJ1-2; D unresolved. The CDR3 extends over 13 amino acids. Germline V gene lookup returns CDR1 LGHNA and CDR2 YNFKEQ. The V end lost 0 bases, the J end lost 4 bases, and 6 bases lay between the germline ends. CDR3 region: CASSQDLGYGYTF. DNA of the CDR3: TGTGCCAGCAGCCAAGATCTCGGCTATGGCTACACCTTC.

The chain is built from TRBV9 and TRBJ2-3; D unresolved. Germline V gene sequence: CDR1 SGDLS, CDR2 YYNGEE. The CDR3 length is 13 residues. Between the trimmed V and J ends, which lost 2 bases and 6 bases, there was a span of 10 bases. In nucleotides, the CDR3 is TGTGCCAGCAGCGTTAACAAACCTGATACGCAGTATTTT. Its protein is CASSVNKPDTQYF.

This clone showed up just a few times. V is TRBV5-6 and J is TRBJ2-5; D is perhaps TRBD2 (6 bases). Germline CDR1 reads SGHDT; CDR2 reads YYEEEE. V shed 1 base and J shed 4 bases, with 11 bases lying between them. The CDR3 extends over 14 amino acids. CDR3 loop: CASSLLQGGETQYF. The CDR3 DNA reads TGTGCCAGCAGCTTGCTGCAGGGAGGAGAGACCCAGTACTTC.

V is TRBV5-6 and J is TRBJ1-6; TRBD1 aligns across 11 bases. Germline V gene data show CDR1 as SGHDT and CDR2 as YYEEEE. This CDR3 spans 17 amino acids. V lost 1 base and J lost 13; bases outside the gene matches: 13. CDR3 protein: CASSLYVGQGARRPLHF. CDR3 DNA: TGTGCCAGCAGCTTGTACGTAGGACAGGGGGCTCGACGGCCCCTCCACTTT.

This sequence joins TRBV6-5 and TRBJ2-7, with D maybe TRBD2 (7 bases). V was clipped by 6 bases and J by 0 bases, with 12 bases between them. Germline-derived CDR1 and CDR2 are MNHEY and SVGAGI. The CDR3 is made up of 14 amino acids. Here the CDR3 reads CASRRGGTSYEQYF. DNA of the CDR3: TGTGCCAGCAGGAGGGGGGGAACCTCCTACGAGCAGTACTTC.

This sequence joins TRBV24-1 and TRBJ2-2; D is uncertain. The V gene lost 4 bases and the J gene lost 0 bases, with 8 bases spanning the gap. CDR1 is KGHDR, CDR2 SFDVKD, per germline. The CDR3 covers 15 residues. The CDR3 spells CATSELDSNTGELFF. CDR3 coding DNA: TGTGCCACCAGTGAGTTAGACTCGAACACCGGGGAGCTGTTTTTT.

The chain combines TRBV11-3 with TRBJ2-3; 7 nucleotides align to TRBD1. The trim removed 3 bases at V and 4 bases at J, leaving 4 bases unmatched. This CDR3 has 14 residues. The germline CDR1 and CDR2 sequences are SGHNT and YENEEA. The CDR3 loop is CASSLTQGADTQYF. The DNA for the CDR3 is TGTGCCAGCAGCTTGACCCAGGGGGCAGATACGCAGTATTTT.

This chain links TRBV5-1 with TRBJ1-2; TRBD1 matches 7 bases. The CDR3 is 12 residues long. Germline assignment: CDR1 SGHRS and CDR2 YFSETQ. Trimming at V came to 8 bases and at J to 6 bases, leaving 7 bases not matched to a gene. CDR3 loop: CASYSGGHGYTF. The CDR3 DNA reads TGCGCCAGTTACTCAGGGGGACATGGCTACACCTTC.

The V call is TRBV10-1, the J call TRBJ2-5, with a weak D call TRBD2 (6 bases). The CDR3 length is 12 residues. Deletions cut 8 bases from V and 4 bases from J, with 11 bases between. Germline V gene data show CDR1 as WNHNN and CDR2 as SYGVQD (reference sequence). As DNA, the CDR3 is TGCGCCAGCTCTAGGGGAGGAGAGACCCAGTACTTC. Translation gives CASSRGGETQYF.